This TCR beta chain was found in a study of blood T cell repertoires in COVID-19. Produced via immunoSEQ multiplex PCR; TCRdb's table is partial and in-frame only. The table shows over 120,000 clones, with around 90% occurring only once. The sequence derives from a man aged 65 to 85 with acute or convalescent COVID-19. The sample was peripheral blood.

The CDR3 sequence is CASRATRGYEQYF. The CDR3 bases are TGTGCCAGCAGAGCCACTAGAGGGTACGAGCAGTACTTC. V is TRBV6-5 and J is TRBJ2-7; possible D gene TRBD2, 5 bases. V was shortened by 6 bases and J by 4 bases, with 13 bases between the two germline ends. Germline assignment: CDR1 MNHEY and CDR2 SVGAGI. This CDR3 is 13 amino acids long.